What follows is one TCR beta chain and its context. Its antigen remains undetermined. Within one base of it there is no much larger clone, and no base qualities were kept. The library was made by RT-PCR. The run used an Illumina HiSeq 2500. TCRdb itself trimmed the public reads at Q25 with fastp, ran MiXCR and retained productive beta chains. A single entry per CDR3 protein holds the most common genes and DNA from its merged rows. The sample table shows 600,000 to 850,000 distinct CDR3 sequences, and 11% to 15% are seen once. In total, the top ten clones hold 7.5% to 9% of the sample. This sample was taken from a study of response to subunit inactivated influenza vaccine (dated by TCRdb to the late 2010s). About the study as a whole: Deep quantitative profiling of the T cell receptor repertoire was used in the study to follow responses to a trivalent subunit inactivated influenza vaccine. Findings and caveats that apply to the study as a whole: It was suggested by the authors that each seasonal influenza vaccination may recruit only a limited number of new T cells.

Based on the germline V gene (reference sequence), the CDR1 and CDR2 sequences are SEHNR and FQNEAQ. The CDR3 numbers 15 residues from cysteine through phenylalanine. Only the CDR3 part of the read is kept: 45 bases, read in frame from the first base. Germline trimming: 5 bases from V, 2 bases from J; junction bases outside gene matches: 3. The clonotype was recovered from a middle-aged man who received an inactivated influenza vaccine. Donor details come from another sample of the same person, matched by shared clones. Sample: PBMCs from blood, taken 14 days before vaccination. This chain joins TRBV7-9 to TRBJ2-3, with 11 bases in between that match TRBD2. In nucleotide form, the sequence is TGTGCCAGCAGCGAGACTAGCGGGACCACAGATACGCAGTATTTT. Its protein is CASSETSGTTDTQYF.